These T cell receptor beta chains were read from a single sample in a study of CD8+ T cells in alopecia areata. Produced via immunoSEQ multiplex PCR; TCRdb's table is partial and in-frame only. The sample includes 110,000 or so clones, 55% to 60% of them seen just once. The sample consisted of CD4+ T cells sorted from blood, taken at week 24, from a patient treated with tofacitinib. Receptors were obtained from a human donor with alopecia areata. Each CDR3 is given with its conserved first and last residue. The D gene is left open where the match is weak. Size is omitted from some rows. Given values are once, few, many or a class for expanded clones.

J: TRBJ2-2
size: -
D: -
V: TRBV2
DNA: TGTGCCAGCACCGAAGGGTACACCGGGGAGCTGTTTTTT
CDR3: CASTEGYTGELFF

J: TRBJ2-1
size: -
D: -
V: TRBV19
DNA: TGTGCCAGTAGTAAGACAGGTTACAATGAGCAGTTCTTC
CDR3: CASSKTGYNEQFF

J: TRBJ2-5
size: -
D: TRBD2
V: TRBV10-2
DNA: TGCGCCAGCAGTCCTAACACTCTAGCGGGGGGGCCAGAGACCCAGTACTTC
CDR3: CASSPNTLAGGPETQYF

J: TRBJ1-1
size: few
D: -
V: TRBV29-1
DNA: TGCAGCCTCAGCCGGGGGCAGGAGACTGAAGCTTTCTTT
CDR3: CSLSRGQETEAFF

J: TRBJ1-2
size: -
D: -
V: TRBV5-6
DNA: TGTGCCAGCACTCGGGGGAGAGACTATGGCTACACCTTC
CDR3: CASTRGRDYGYTF

J: TRBJ2-5
size: -
D: -
V: TRBV5-1
DNA: TGCGCCAGCAGTCCTGGACGGGGAGAGACCCAGTACTTC
CDR3: CASSPGRGETQYF

J: TRBJ2-5
size: -
D: -
V: TRBV15
DNA: TGTGCCACCAGCAGAGATACGACCCAGTACTTC
CDR3: CATSRDTTQYF

J: TRBJ1-2
size: -
D: -
V: TRBV29-1
DNA: TGCAGCGTCGGCCGATATGGGCTGCTCGGACGGAACAGCTATGGCTACACCTTC
CDR3: CSVGRYGLLGRNSYGYTF

J: TRBJ2-2
size: many
D: TRBD1
V: TRBV7-9
DNA: TGTGCCAGCAGCTCTACAGGGGGGATCAAAAACACCGGGGAGCTGTTTTTT
CDR3: CASSSTGGIKNTGELFF

J: TRBJ2-5
size: -
D: -
V: TRBV29-1
DNA: TGCAGCGTTGCGGGGGCGCTCCAGGAGACCCAGTACTTC
CDR3: CSVAGALQETQYF

J: TRBJ2-3
size: -
D: -
V: TRBV5-6
DNA: TGTGCCAGCAGCTACGGACATAGCACAGATACGCAGTATTTT
CDR3: CASSYGHSTDTQYF

J: TRBJ1-1
size: -
D: TRBD1
V: TRBV27
DNA: TGTGCCAGCAGCTCTGGAGACAGGGGGCTCACTGAAGCTTTCTTT
CDR3: CASSSGDRGLTEAFF

J: TRBJ2-3
size: -
D: -
V: TRBV4-1
DNA: TGCGCCAGCAGCCAAGCAAACATCCGCGGGGAGGCTAGCACAGATACGCAGTATTTT
CDR3: CASSQANIRGEASTDTQYF

J: TRBJ2-7
size: few
D: TRBD1
V: TRBV9
DNA: TGTGCCAGCAGCGCGGGACAGCCGACCTACGAGCAGTACTTC
CDR3: CASSAGQPTYEQYF

J: TRBJ2-1
size: -
D: TRBD1
V: TRBV7-2
DNA: TGTGCCAGCAGCCTTGACAGGGACCCCTACAATGAGCAGTTCTTC
CDR3: CASSLDRDPYNEQFF

J: TRBJ1-1
size: -
D: -
V: TRBV29-1
DNA: TGCAGCACCAGGACGGGGCTAAACACTGAAGCTTTCTTT
CDR3: CSTRTGLNTEAFF

J: TRBJ2-1
size: -
D: TRBD1
V: TRBV20-1
DNA: TGCAGTGCGGGGACAGGGTATGAGCAGTTCTTC
CDR3: CSAGTGYEQFF

J: TRBJ2-3
size: -
D: TRBD1
V: TRBV2
DNA: TGTGCCAGCAGTAAGGACAGGGGCACAGATACGCAGTATTTT
CDR3: CASSKDRGTDTQYF

J: TRBJ2-1
size: once
D: -
V: TRBV4-2
DNA: TGTGCCAGCAGCGGAAGCGGATTCTCCTACAATGAGCAGTTCTTC
CDR3: CASSGSGFSYNEQFF

J: TRBJ2-5
size: -
D: TRBD2
V: TRBV4-2
DNA: TGTGCCAGCAGCCAAACTACTAGCGGGGGGGCAGAGACCCAGTACTTC
CDR3: CASSQTTSGGAETQYF

J: TRBJ2-6
size: -
D: -
V: TRBV7-2
DNA: TGTGCCAGTAGCTTCCCGGGCGTCCTGACTTTC
CDR3: CASSFPGVLTF

J: TRBJ1-6
size: few
D: -
V: TRBV5-1
DNA: TGCGCCAGCAGCTTGAACCCGAGTTCTTCCAATTCACCCCTCCACTTT
CDR3: CASSLNPSSSNSPLHF

J: TRBJ2-7
size: few
D: -
V: TRBV29-1
DNA: TGCAGCGTTGATGGGGGCACAAGCTCCTACGAGCAGTACTTC
CDR3: CSVDGGTSSYEQYF

J: TRBJ2-5
size: -
D: -
V: TRBV19
DNA: TGTGCCAGTAGTATAAGGCAGGGTTTTGGAGAGACCCAGTACTTC
CDR3: CASSIRQGFGETQYF

J: TRBJ2-5
size: few
D: TRBD1
V: TRBV29-1
DNA: TGCAGCGTTTCTGGACAGGGGGGGACCCAGTACTTC
CDR3: CSVSGQGGTQYF

J: TRBJ2-3
size: once
D: TRBD2
V: TRBV28
DNA: TGTGCCAGCTTTTTCGGTAGTGGCGGGGGGGCAGATACGCAGTATTTT
CDR3: CASFFGSGGGADTQYF

J: TRBJ1-5
size: -
D: -
V: TRBV12-5
DNA: TGTGCTAGTGGCCTTGAGGCCTATCAGCCCCAGCATTTT
CDR3: CASGLEAYQPQHF

J: TRBJ2-3
size: -
D: -
V: TRBV10-3
DNA: TGTGCCATCAGTGAGTCGATCGGGCAAAGGGGCCTTAGCACAGATACGCAGTATTTT
CDR3: CAISESIGQRGLSTDTQYF

J: TRBJ1-5
size: -
D: -
V: TRBV4-2
DNA: TGTGCCAGCAGCCTTGGACGAGGGGACAGCAATCAGCCCCAGCATTTT
CDR3: CASSLGRGDSNQPQHF

J: TRBJ1-1
size: -
D: TRBD1
V: TRBV29-1
DNA: TGCAGCGTTGAGACCGACAGGGGCACTGAAGCTTTCTTT
CDR3: CSVETDRGTEAFF

J: TRBJ2-3
size: -
D: -
V: TRBV30
DNA: TGTGCCTGGAGCCCCACCCCCCAGTTACCGCAGTATTTT
CDR3: CAWSPTPQLPQYF

J: TRBJ1-2
size: few
D: -
V: TRBV7-2
DNA: TGTGCCAGCAGCTTAATTAACGACTATGGCTACACCTTC
CDR3: CASSLINDYGYTF

J: TRBJ2-5
size: few
D: -
V: TRBV19
DNA: TGTGCCAGTAGTATAGGACCGATCCAAGAGACCCAGTACTTC
CDR3: CASSIGPIQETQYF

J: TRBJ1-1
size: -
D: TRBD1
V: TRBV2
DNA: TGTGCCAGCACCGGGGACAGGGAGACTGAAGCTTTCTTT
CDR3: CASTGDRETEAFF

J: TRBJ2-5
size: -
D: -
V: TRBV7-9
DNA: TGTGCCAGCAGTCAAGACATGGAGACCCAGTACTTC
CDR3: CASSQDMETQYF

J: TRBJ2-7
size: -
D: TRBD1
V: TRBV29-1
DNA: TGCAGCGTTGATGCGGGACAGGGGGGCGACGAGCAGTACTTC
CDR3: CSVDAGQGGDEQYF

J: TRBJ2-5
size: -
D: -
V: TRBV18
DNA: TGTGCCAGCTCACCACCAAGCGGTGGCCAAGAGACCCAGTACTTC
CDR3: CASSPPSGGQETQYF

J: TRBJ1-5
size: once
D: TRBD1
V: TRBV15
DNA: TGTGCCACCAGCAGAGAAACAGGGGATAATCAGCCCCAGCATTTT
CDR3: CATSRETGDNQPQHF

J: TRBJ2-7
size: -
D: -
V: TRBV5-1
DNA: TGCGCCAGCAGCCCCACCCCCTCCTCAGCGGACGAGCAGTACTTC
CDR3: CASSPTPSSADEQYF

J: TRBJ1-2
size: -
D: -
V: TRBV5-4
DNA: TGTGCCAGCAGCCCGGACAGAAACTATGGCTACACCTTC
CDR3: CASSPDRNYGYTF

J: TRBJ2-4
size: -
D: -
V: TRBV6-5
DNA: TGTGCCAGCAGTTCAGGGTACATTCAGTACTTC
CDR3: CASSSGYIQYF

J: TRBJ2-7
size: -
D: -
V: TRBV27
DNA: TGTGCCAGCAGTTTGACGACACCTAGTCCCTACGAGCAGTACTTC
CDR3: CASSLTTPSPYEQYF

J: TRBJ1-6
size: -
D: -
V: TRBV2
DNA: TGTGCCAGCACCGCCGCAGGCTCCTATAATTCACCCCTCCACTTT
CDR3: CASTAAGSYNSPLHF

J: TRBJ2-1
size: -
D: TRBD2
V: TRBV4-3
DNA: TGCGCCAGCAGCCAAGAACACACTAGCGGGGGGGACAATGAGCAGTTCTTC
CDR3: CASSQEHTSGGDNEQFF